The clone carrying this T cell receptor (beta chain) was counted once. This entry is derived from a study of T cell changes during pregnancy in multiple sclerosis. Trimming stripped 4 bases from V and 7 bases from J, with 13 bases between. Looked up from germline, CDR1 is MGHRA and CDR2 is YSYEKL. The CDR3 has 13 amino acids. TCRdb's copy holds only in-frame clones and misses some; the assay was immunoSEQ multiplex PCR. The data hold 70,000 to 90,000 clones, with just under 95% observed a single time. This TCR derives from a female donor with multiple sclerosis, enrolled in a pregnancy study. Source: peripheral blood, taken in the first trimester of pregnancy. The chain carries TRBV4-1 and TRBJ1-1; maybe TRBD1 (5 bases). The CDR3 loop is CASSRRDSIEAFF. The CDR3 DNA reads TGCGCCAGCAGCCGAAGGGACTCCATTGAAGCTTTCTTT.